The 12 T cell receptor beta chains in this list originate from one sample, sequenced in a study of T cells in Graves' hyperthyroidism and ophthalmopathy. Authors of the study amplified TCR beta CDR3 regions from RNA transcripts. Using the HTBI primer set, a first-round RT-PCR was run on the TCR CDR3. TCRdb re-derived calls from the multiplex PCR reads in MiXCR, one entry per CDR3 protein. Here the sample spans approximately 600,000 distinct CDR3 sequences, about a fifth being singletons. The sample consisted of blood. The receptors stem from a man in his thirties or forties with Graves' ophthalmopathy.

This clonotype was counted only a few times. V usage is TRBV29-1 and J usage is TRBJ2-7; maybe TRBD1 (5 bases). The CDR3 is made up of 14 amino acids. CDR1 is SQVTM and CDR2 is ANQGSEA in the germline V gene. The germline V and J ends were trimmed by 0 bases and 1 base, with 10 bases remaining between them. CDR3 in DNA: TGCAGCGTTGAAGATGGGGCGGCGTCCTACGAGCAGTACTTC. It yields the protein CSVEDGAASYEQYF.

This clonotype was seen many times. Here the CDR3 reads CSARDRDRTNYGYTF. CDR3 DNA sequence: TGCAGTGCTAGAGACCGGGACAGAACTAACTATGGCTACACCTTC. The rearrangement links TRBV20-1 to TRBJ1-2; 7 nucleotides agree with TRBD1. CDR1 DFQATT and CDR2 SNEGSKA come from the germline V gene (reference sequence). The trim removed 0 bases at V and 0 bases at J, leaving 4 bases unmatched. This CDR3 region has 15 residues.

The rearrangement uses TRBV3-1 and TRBJ2-4, with 16 positions matching TRBD2. This CDR3 comprises 16 residues. CDR1 is LGHDT and CDR2 is YNNKEL in the germline V gene (reference sequence). The trim removed 3 bases at V and 6 bases at J, leaving 2 bases unmatched. CDR3 region: CASSQGTSGRGNIQYF. The CDR3 region has the DNA TGTGCCAGCAGCCAGGGGACTAGCGGGAGGGGAAACATTCAGTACTTC.

The chain links TRBV19 to TRBJ2-5; 7 positions match TRBD1. The CDR3 extends over 14 amino acids. Germline values: CDR1 LNHDA, CDR2 SQIVND (reference sequence). V dropped 1 base and J dropped 4; count of bases not matched to a gene: 3. The CDR3 coding sequence is TGTGCCAGTAGTATAGGAGGGGGCAGAGAGACCCAGTACTTC. Translating gives CASSIGGGRETQYF.

This clonotype was seen more than once but under ten times. This sequence joins TRBV27 and TRBJ1-2; unclear D gene. Germline lookup yields CDR1 MNHEY and CDR2 SMNVEV (reference sequence). The CDR3 has 13 residues. V lost 8 bases to trimming and J lost 4 bases, with 14 bases between them. This CDR3 is CASAPVGVYGYTF. CDR3 bases: TGTGCCAGCGCCCCAGTTGGTGTCTATGGCTACACCTTC.

The gene calls are TRBV24-1 and TRBJ1-4; D might be TRBD1 (5 bases). The V end was cut by 4 bases, the J end by 8 bases, with 10 bases between. The CDR3 has 13 residues. Germline V CDR1 and CDR2: KGHDR, SFDVKD. In nucleotides, the CDR3 is TGTGCCACCAGTGACCCGACAGACGAAAAACTGTTTTTT. Protein: CATSDPTDEKLFF.

This clonotype came up many times. This chain links TRBV7-2 with TRBJ1-1; no definite D call. Germline values: CDR1 SGHTA, CDR2 FQGNSA. Trimming took off 1 base at V and 0 bases at J, with 12 bases between the two ends. The CDR3 runs 16 residues. The CDR3 bases are TGTGCCAGCAGCTTAGTGGGAGCCAGCATGAACACTGAAGCTTTCTTT. Its translation: CASSLVGASMNTEAFF. The entire variable domain, with the rest obtained from reference TRBV7-2 and TRBJ1-1, is as follows: GAGVSQSPSNKVTEKGKDVELRCDPISGHTALYWYRQSLGQGLEFLIYFQGNSAPDKSGLPSDRFSAERTGGSVSTLTIQRTQQEDSAVYLCASSLVGASMNTEAFFGQGTRLTVV.

This clonotype turned up a few times. The chain employs TRBV30 and TRBJ2-1, with 8 bases matching TRBD2. Unmatched junction bases numbered 5, after V lost 3 bases and J lost 4 bases. In germline, CDR1 is GTSNPN, CDR2 SVGIG (reference sequence). The CDR3 sequence is 14 residues long. DNA for the CDR3: TGTGCCTGGAGAGGTAGCGGGGTTTACAATGAGCAGTTCTTC. Protein product: CAWRGSGVYNEQFF.

The chain employs TRBV4-1 and TRBJ2-7, with D hard to call. V dropped 2 bases and J dropped 0 bases, with 14 bases sitting between them. The V gene's germline CDR1 is MGHRA and CDR2 YSYEKL. The CDR3 sequence is 16 residues long. CDR3 loop: CASSQQTVRSSYEQYF. CDR3 in DNA: TGCGCCAGCAGCCAACAGACGGTTAGATCCTCCTACGAGCAGTACTTC.

This clonotype was counted between two and nine times. The chain employs TRBV6-1 and TRBJ1-6; the match to TRBD1 covers 11 bases. The CDR3 length is 15 residues. The V segment lost 6 bases and the J segment 7 bases; nucleotides outside the gene matches: 5. Germline CDR1 and CDR2: MNHNS and SASEGT. CDR3 nucleotide sequence: TGTGCCAGCAGAGGACAGGGGGCCGGAAATTCACCCCTCCACTTT. Amino acids: CASRGQGAGNSPLHF.

This clonotype was counted many times. This chain joins TRBV28 and TRBJ2-7; 14 bases are shared with TRBD2. Germline CDR1 is MDHEN and CDR2 is SYDVKM. The CDR3 length is 16 residues. Trimming at V came to 3 bases and at J to 3 bases, leaving 4 bases not matched to a gene. The CDR3: CASSLTSGRENYEQYF. The CDR3 DNA is TGTGCCAGCAGTTTGACTAGCGGGAGGGAAAACTACGAGCAGTACTTC.

The chain employs TRBV4-1 and TRBJ2-7; D unclear. Trimming pared 2 bases from V and 4 bases from J, leaving 9 bases between. This CDR3 has 13 residues. Germline V lookup: CDR1 MGHRA, CDR2 YSYEKL. The CDR3 DNA reads as TGCGCCAGCAGCCAAACATTCTCTTACGAGCAGTACTTC. It translates to CASSQTFSYEQYF.